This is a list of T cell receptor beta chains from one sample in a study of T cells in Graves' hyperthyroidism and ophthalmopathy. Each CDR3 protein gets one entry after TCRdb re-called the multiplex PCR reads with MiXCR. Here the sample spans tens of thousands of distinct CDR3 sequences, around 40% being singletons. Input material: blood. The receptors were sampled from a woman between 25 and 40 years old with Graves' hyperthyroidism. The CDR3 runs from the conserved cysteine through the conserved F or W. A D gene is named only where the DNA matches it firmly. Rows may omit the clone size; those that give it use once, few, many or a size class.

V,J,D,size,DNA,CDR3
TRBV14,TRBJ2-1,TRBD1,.,TGTGCCAGCAGCCAAGGACAGGGAACTAAGCAGTTCTTC,CASSQGQGTKQFF
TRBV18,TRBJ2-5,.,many,TGTGCCAGCTCACCAGGAAGGGAGACCCAGTACTTC,CASSPGRETQYF
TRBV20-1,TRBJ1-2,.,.,TGCAGTGCTAGAACTAACTATGGCTACACCTTC,CSARTNYGYTF
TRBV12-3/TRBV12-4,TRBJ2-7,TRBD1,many,TGTGCCAGCAGTTTAGGATTTCAGGGGGCGTTCTACGAGCAGTACTTC,CASSLGFQGAFYEQYF
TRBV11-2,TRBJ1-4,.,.,TGTGCCAGCAGCTTTGGCGGTAGTGGTGAAAAACTGTTTTTT,CASSFGGSGEKLFF
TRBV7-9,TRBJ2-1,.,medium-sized,TGTGCCAGCAGCTTAGCTAACAGGAAGGACAATGAGCAGTTCTTC,CASSLANRKDNEQFF
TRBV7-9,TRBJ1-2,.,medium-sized,TGTGCCAGCAGCTCCTATCGTAAGGCAGGAAATGGCTACACCTTC,CASSSYRKAGNGYTF
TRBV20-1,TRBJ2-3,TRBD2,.,TGCAGTGCTAAAGGTAGCGGGAGGGCCCCGCAGTATTTT,CSAKGSGRAPQYF
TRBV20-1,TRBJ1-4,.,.,TGCAGTGCCACTCCAATGACGGAGTCTAATGAAAAACTGTTTTTT,CSATPMTESNEKLFF
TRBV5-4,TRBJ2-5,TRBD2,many,TGTGCCAGCAGCTTGGTCTCTAGCGGGAGGGCCAAAGAGACCCAGTACTTC,CASSLVSSGRAKETQYF
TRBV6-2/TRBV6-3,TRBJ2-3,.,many,TGTGCCAGCAGCCCAGGAGGCGGGATACGCACAGATACGCAGTATTTT,CASSPGGGIRTDTQYF
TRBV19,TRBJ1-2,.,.,TGTGCCAGCCAGATCCAGGGGATTGGTGGCGGCTACACCTTC,CASQIQGIGGGYTF
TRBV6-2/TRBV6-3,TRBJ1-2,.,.,TGTGCCAGCACCGTGTCCTATTCGTCTGGCTACACCTTC,CASTVSYSSGYTF
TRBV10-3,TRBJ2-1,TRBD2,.,TGTGCCATCAGTGAACCTGCGGGAGTGTCATCCTACAATGAGCAGTTCTTC,CAISEPAGVSSYNEQFF
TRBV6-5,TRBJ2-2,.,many,TGTGCCAGCAGCCAAGTTATCCCGAGAACCGGGGAGCTGTTTTTT,CASSQVIPRTGELFF
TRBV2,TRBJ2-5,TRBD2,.,TGTGCCAGCAAACCGGGACTAGCGGGGCAAGAGACCCAGTACTTC,CASKPGLAGQETQYF
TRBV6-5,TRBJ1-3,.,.,TGTGCCAGCAGTTACTCGATTGGCCCGGGAAACACCATGTACTTT,CASSYSIGPGNTMYF